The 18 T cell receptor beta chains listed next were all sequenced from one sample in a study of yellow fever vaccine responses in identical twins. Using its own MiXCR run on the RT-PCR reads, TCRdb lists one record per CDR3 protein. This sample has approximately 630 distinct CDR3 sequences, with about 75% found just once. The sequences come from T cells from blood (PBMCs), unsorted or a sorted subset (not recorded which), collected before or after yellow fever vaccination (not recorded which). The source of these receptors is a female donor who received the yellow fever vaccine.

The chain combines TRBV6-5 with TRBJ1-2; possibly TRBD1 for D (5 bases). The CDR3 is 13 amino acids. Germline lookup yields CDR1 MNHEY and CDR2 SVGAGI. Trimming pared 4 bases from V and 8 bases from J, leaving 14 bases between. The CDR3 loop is CASSSPMGVGYTF. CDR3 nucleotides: TGTGCCAGCAGTTCCCCCATGGGGGTAGGCTACACCTTC.

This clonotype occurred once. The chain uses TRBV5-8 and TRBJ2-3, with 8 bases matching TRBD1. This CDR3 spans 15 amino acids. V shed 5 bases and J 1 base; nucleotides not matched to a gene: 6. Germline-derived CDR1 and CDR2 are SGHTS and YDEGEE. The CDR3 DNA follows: TGTGCCAGCAGTTCCGGGACAGGAGGCACAGATACGCAGTATTTT. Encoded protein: CASSSGTGGTDTQYF.

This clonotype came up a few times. CDR3 bases: TGTGCCAGCAGTTTAGAACAGCACACTGAAGCTTTCTTT. Its protein product is CASSLEQHTEAFF. This chain links TRBV27 with TRBJ1-1; D uncertain. The CDR3 sequence is 13 residues long. Trimming cost V 2 bases and J 3 bases, with 7 bases left between them. CDR1 MNHEY and CDR2 SMNVEV come from the germline V gene (reference sequence).

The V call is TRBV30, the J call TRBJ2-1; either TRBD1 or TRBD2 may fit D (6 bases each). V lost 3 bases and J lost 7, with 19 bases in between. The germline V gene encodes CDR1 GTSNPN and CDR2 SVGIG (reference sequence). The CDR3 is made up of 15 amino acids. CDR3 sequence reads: CAWRAGTGAANEQFF. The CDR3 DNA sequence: TGTGCCTGGAGAGCTGGGACGGGGGCGGCGAATGAGCAGTTCTTC.

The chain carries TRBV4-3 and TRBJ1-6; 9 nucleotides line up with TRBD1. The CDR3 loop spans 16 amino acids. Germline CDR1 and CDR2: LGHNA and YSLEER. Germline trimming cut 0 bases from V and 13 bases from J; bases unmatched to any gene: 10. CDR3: CASSQDSGTGITPLHF. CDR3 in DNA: TGCGCCAGCAGCCAAGATTCCGGGACAGGGATAACGCCCCTCCACTTT.

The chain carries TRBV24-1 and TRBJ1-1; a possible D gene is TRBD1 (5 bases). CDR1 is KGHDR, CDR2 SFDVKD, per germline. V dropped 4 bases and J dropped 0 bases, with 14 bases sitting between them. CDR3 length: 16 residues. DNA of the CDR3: TGTGCCACCAGTGAACGGGACCGCCTAATGAACACTGAAGCTTTCTTT. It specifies CATSERDRLMNTEAFF.

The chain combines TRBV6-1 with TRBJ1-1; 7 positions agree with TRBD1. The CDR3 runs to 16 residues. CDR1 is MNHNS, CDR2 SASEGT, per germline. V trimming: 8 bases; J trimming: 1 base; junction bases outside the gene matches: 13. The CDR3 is CASGGVPGQKNTEAFF. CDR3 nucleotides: TGTGCCAGCGGGGGGGTACCGGGACAGAAGAACACTGAAGCTTTCTTT.

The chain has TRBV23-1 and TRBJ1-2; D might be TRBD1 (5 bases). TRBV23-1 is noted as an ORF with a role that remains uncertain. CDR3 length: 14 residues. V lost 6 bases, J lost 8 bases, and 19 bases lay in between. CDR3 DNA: TGCGCCAGCAGAGCAACCGGGACCCCTGAGGGCTACACCTTC. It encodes CASRATGTPEGYTF.

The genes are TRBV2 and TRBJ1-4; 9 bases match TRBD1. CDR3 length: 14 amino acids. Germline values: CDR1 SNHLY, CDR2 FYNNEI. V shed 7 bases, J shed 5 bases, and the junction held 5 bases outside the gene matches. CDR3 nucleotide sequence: TGTGCCAGCAAAGGGGACAGGGTAAATGAAAAACTGTTTTTT. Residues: CASKGDRVNEKLFF.

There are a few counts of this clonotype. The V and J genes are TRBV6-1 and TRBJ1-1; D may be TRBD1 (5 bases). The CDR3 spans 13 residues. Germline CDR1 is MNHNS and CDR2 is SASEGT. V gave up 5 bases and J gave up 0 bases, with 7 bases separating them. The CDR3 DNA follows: TGTGCCAGCAGTAAGACAGTGAACACTGAAGCTTTCTTT. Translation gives CASSKTVNTEAFF.

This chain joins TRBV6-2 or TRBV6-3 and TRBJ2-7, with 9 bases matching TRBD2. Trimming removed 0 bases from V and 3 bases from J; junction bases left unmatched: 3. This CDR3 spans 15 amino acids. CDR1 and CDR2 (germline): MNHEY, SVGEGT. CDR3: CASSYSPAGGYEQYF. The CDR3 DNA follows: TGTGCCAGCAGTTACTCGCCAGCGGGGGGCTACGAGCAGTACTTC.

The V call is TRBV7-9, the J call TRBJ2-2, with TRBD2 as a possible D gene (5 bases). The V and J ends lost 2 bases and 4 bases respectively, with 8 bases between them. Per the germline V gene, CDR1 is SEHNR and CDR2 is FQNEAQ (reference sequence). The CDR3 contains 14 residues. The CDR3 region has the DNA TGTGCCAGCAGCTTACAGCGGAGCACCGGGGAGCTGTTTTTT. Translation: CASSLQRSTGELFF. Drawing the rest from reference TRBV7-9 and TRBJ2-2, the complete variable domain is DTGVSQNPRHKITKRGQNVTFRCDPISEHNRLYWYRQTLGQGPEFLTYFQNEAQLEKSRLLSDRFSAERPKGSFSTLEIQRTEQGDSAMYLCASSLQRSTGELFFGEGSRLTVL.

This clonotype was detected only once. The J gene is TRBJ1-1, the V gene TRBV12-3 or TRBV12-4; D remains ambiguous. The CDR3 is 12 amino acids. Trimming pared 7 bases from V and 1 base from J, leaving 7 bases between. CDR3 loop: CASNPGNTEAFF. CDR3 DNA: TGTGCCAGCAACCCAGGGAACACTGAAGCTTTCTTT.

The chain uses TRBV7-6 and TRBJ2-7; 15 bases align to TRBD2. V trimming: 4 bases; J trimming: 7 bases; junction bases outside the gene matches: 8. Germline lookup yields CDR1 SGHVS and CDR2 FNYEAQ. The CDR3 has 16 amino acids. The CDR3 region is CASSSSGLAGGREQYF. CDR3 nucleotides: TGTGCCAGCAGCTCTTCAGGACTAGCGGGAGGGCGTGAGCAGTACTTC.

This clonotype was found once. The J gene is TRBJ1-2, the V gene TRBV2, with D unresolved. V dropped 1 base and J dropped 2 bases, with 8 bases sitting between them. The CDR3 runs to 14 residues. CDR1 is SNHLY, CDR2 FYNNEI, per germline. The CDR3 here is CASSEVRKNYGYTF. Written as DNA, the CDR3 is TGTGCCAGCAGTGAAGTCAGGAAAAACTATGGCTACACCTTC.

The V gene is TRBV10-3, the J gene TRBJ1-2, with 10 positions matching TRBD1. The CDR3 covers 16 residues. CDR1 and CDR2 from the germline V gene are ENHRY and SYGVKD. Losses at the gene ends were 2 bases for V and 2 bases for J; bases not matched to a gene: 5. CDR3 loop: CAISEPRQGANYGYTF. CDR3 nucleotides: TGTGCCATCAGTGAGCCCCGACAGGGGGCCAACTATGGCTACACCTTC.

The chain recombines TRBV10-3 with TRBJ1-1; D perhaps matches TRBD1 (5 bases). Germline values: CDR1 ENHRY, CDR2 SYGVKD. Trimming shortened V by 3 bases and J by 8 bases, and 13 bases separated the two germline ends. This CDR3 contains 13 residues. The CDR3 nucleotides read TGTGCCATCAGTGACAGGGCCCTCGGGGAAGCTTTCTTT. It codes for CAISDRALGEAFF.

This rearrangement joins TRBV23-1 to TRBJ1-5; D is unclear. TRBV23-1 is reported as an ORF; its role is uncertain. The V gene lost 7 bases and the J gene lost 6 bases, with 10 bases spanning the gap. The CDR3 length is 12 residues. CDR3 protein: CASTKGGQPQHF. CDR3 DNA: TGCGCCAGCACCAAAGGAGGTCAGCCCCAGCATTTT.